This T cell receptor beta chain was recorded in a study of untreated major depressive disorder (dated by TCRdb to 2016 to 2019). Regarding the research as a whole: The study was a cross-sectional case-control comparison of T cell phenotype and TCR repertoire between antidepressant-free major depressive disorder patients and individually matched non-depressed controls. The sequencing was a follow-up to the differences in Vbeta 5.1, Vbeta 11 and Vbeta 22 usage that flow cytometry had picked up across the whole cohort. Beyond this particular receptor, the publication reports: For the sequencing comparisons, one-tailed planned tests were applied to only three Vbeta families that had been selected in advance. In the sequencing data, TRBV25-01 and TRBV02-01 usage was found to follow the flow-cytometry pattern, although statistical significance was not reached. In every sequenced subject, all of the top five TRBV05-01 clones were private clones. Strict matching and exclusion criteria produced a comparatively small study sample, limiting generalizability of findings. Higher TRBV05-01 (Vbeta 5.1) usage among CD4+ T cells of depressed patients compared with controls was confirmed by sequencing, with p = 0.040 in a one-tailed test.

Each depressed patient was matched pairwise with a non-depressed control on sex, age, current smoking status and body mass index. All participants were of European descent. Controls scored 5 or less on the Quick Inventory of Depressive Symptoms-Self Report and had no mood disorder, either currently or at any point in their lifetime. All participants were excluded for major medical conditions, Axis I/II comorbidities, regular medication or illicit drug use, or drinking over 100 g alcohol weekly. Roughly 30 ml of peripheral blood was collected from each participant into EDTA tubes. Using the BD IMag Human CD4 T Lymphocyte Enrichment Set, CD4+ T cells were purified from thawed PBMCs via magnetic negative selection. Flow cytometry confirmed that the CD4+ enrichment method typically gave approximately 96% purity. A subgroup of roughly five case-control pairs, chosen blind to chemokine receptor expression and flow-cytometric repertoire skewing results, underwent TCRbeta sequencing. Every blood sample was taken in the morning at 8:00 a.m., after which PBMCs were separated out using Ficoll-Hypaque gradient centrifugation. Until being assayed, PBMCs were kept in liquid nitrogen after cryopreservation by gradual cooling to -80 degrees C.

The Qiagen DNeasy Blood and Tissue Kit was used to extract total genomic DNA from purified CD4+ T cells. Following immunoSEQ immunosequencing protocols, the TCRbeta CDR3 region, as defined by IMGT, was amplified and sequenced. The published analysis was carried out like this. Raw sequence data were preprocessed by the immunoSEQ service for PCR and sequencing error correction. The sequence data were imported into the immunoSEQ Analyzer and were further analyzed using VDJtools v1.0.7. The paired Wilcoxon signed-rank test was applied to assess differences between patients and controls. TCRdb re-hosts the immuneACCESS table, in-frame sequences only. Its copies lack some clones; in the studies checked, an unresolved V gene accounts for under half of them, and the cause for the rest is not known. V and J calls and clone size are those listed in that table; D and trimming were worked out from the DNA. The sample table lists some 20,000 clones, 87% of them with a count of one. The leading ten clones occupy about 5% of the sample.

Reading the germline V gene gives CDR1 SGHTA and CDR2 FQGNSA. Its CDR3 holds 14 amino acids, cysteine through phenylalanine. Of all the DNA, just the CDR3 is kept, 42 bases in frame from base 1. The germline ends are 9 bases apart after V is trimmed by 1 base and J by 5 bases. Relative to its sample, this clone is medium-sized (0.01 to 0.1%). Its antigen remains unidentified. Base quality data are lacking; no much larger clone is found one base away. Sequenced input: CD4+ T cells from PBMCs. Here the chain combines TRBV7-2 and TRBJ2-1, with the D segment identity uncertain. The source of this sequence is a woman in her 30s in good health. This receptor has the CDR3 CASSLGLGNNEQFF. The sequenced DNA: TGTGCCAGCAGCTTAGGCCTAGGGAACAATGAGCAGTTCTTC.